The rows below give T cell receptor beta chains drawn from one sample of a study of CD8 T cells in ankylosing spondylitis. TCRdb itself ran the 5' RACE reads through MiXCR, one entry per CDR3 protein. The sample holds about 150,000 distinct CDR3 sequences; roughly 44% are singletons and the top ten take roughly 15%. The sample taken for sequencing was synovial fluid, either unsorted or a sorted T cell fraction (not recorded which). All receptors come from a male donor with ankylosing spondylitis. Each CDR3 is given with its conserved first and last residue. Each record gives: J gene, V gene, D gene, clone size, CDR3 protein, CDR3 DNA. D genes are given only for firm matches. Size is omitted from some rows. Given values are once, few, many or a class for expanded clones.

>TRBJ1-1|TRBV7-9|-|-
CASSTSVGGNTEAFF
TGTGCCAGCAGCACGTCGGTGGGAGGGAACACTGAAGCTTTCTTT
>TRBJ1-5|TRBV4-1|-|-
CASSQDRDSNQPQHF
TGCGCCAGCAGCCAAGATAGGGACAGCAATCAGCCCCAGCATTTT
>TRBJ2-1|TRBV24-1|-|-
CAVGQTMGDEQFF
TGTGCCGTCGGACAGACAATGGGAGATGAGCAGTTCTTC
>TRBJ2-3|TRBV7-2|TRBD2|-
CASSSGLAGSSTDTQYF
TGTGCCAGCAGCTCCGGACTAGCGGGGTCTAGCACAGATACGCAGTATTTT
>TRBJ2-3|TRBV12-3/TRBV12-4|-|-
CASSLDPGERDTQYF
TGTGCCAGCAGTTTAGACCCGGGAGAAAGAGATACGCAGTATTTT
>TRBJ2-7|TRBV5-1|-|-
CASSLAGSREYEQYF
TGCGCCAGCAGCTTGGCGGGGAGCAGGGAGTACGAGCAGTACTTC
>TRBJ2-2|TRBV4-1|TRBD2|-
CASSQDPLGLAAFGVYTGELFF
TGCGCCAGCAGCCAAGATCCCCTTGGACTAGCGGCCTTCGGGGTATACACCGGGGAGCTGTTTTTT
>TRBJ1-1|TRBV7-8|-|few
CASSTLGRGEAFF
TGTGCCAGCAGCACCCTGGGACGGGGGGAAGCTTTCTTT
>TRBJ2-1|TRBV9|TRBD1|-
CASSDRDRGLPYNEQFF
TGTGCCAGCAGCGACCGGGACAGGGGCTTACCATACAATGAGCAGTTCTTC
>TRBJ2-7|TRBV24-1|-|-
CATSAADSYEQYF
TGTGCCACCAGTGCTGCAGATTCCTACGAGCAGTACTTC
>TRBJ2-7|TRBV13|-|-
CASSSIQPYEQYF
TGTGCCAGCAGCTCCATCCAACCCTACGAGCAGTACTTC
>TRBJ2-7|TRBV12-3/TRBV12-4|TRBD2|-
CASSLSGERVYEQYF
TGTGCCAGCAGTTTAAGCGGGGAAAGGGTCTACGAGCAGTACTTC
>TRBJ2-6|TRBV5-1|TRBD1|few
CASSYDRGLNGANVLTF
TGCGCCAGCAGCTACGACAGGGGTCTGAATGGGGCCAACGTCCTGACTTTC
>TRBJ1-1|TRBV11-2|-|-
CASSLGAWAEAFF
TGTGCCAGCAGCTTAGGGGCGTGGGCTGAAGCTTTCTTT
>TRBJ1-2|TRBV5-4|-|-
CASSYGLLHGYTF
TGTGCCAGCAGCTATGGACTGCTCCATGGCTACACCTTC
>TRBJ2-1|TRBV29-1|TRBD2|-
CSVGGTSGTLYNEQFF
TGCAGCGTTGGGGGGACTAGCGGGACCCTATACAATGAGCAGTTCTTC
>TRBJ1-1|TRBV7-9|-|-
CASSDTPPGETEAFF
TGTGCCAGCAGCGACACCCCGCCAGGGGAGACTGAAGCTTTCTTT
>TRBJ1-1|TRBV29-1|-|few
CSVEKDTEAFF
TGCAGCGTTGAAAAGGACACTGAAGCTTTCTTT
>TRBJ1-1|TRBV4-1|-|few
CASSQVPGYTEAFF
TGCGCCAGCAGCCAAGTCCCAGGGTACACTGAAGCTTTCTTT
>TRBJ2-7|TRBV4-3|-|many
CASSQDWGIAYEQYF
TGCGCCAGCAGCCAAGATTGGGGCATTGCCTACGAGCAGTACTTC
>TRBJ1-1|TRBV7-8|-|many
CASSSTFTGGYTEAFF
TGTGCCAGCAGCTCTACCTTTACCGGGGGTTACACTGAAGCTTTCTTT
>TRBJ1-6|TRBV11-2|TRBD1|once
CASSGTGTDYSPLHF
TGTGCCAGCAGTGGGACAGGAACAGATTATTCACCCCTCCACTTT
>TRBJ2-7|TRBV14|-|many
CASGATSYEQYF
TGTGCCAGCGGGGCGACCTCCTACGAGCAGTACTTC
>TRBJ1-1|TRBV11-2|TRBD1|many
CASSPWTGNTEAFF
TGTGCCAGCAGCCCTTGGACAGGGAACACTGAAGCTTTCTTT
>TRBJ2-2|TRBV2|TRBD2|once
CASSAAGGTPGELFF
TGTGCCAGCAGTGCGGCGGGAGGCACCCCCGGGGAGCTGTTTTTT
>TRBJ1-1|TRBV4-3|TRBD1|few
CASSLGQGYTEAFF
TGCGCCAGCAGCCTAGGACAGGGGTACACTGAAGCTTTCTTT
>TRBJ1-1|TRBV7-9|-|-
CASRSTEMNTEAFF
TGTGCCAGCAGATCGACAGAAATGAACACTGAAGCTTTCTTT
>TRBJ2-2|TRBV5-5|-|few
CASSLDTYTGELFF
TGTGCCAGCAGCTTGGACACTTACACCGGGGAGCTGTTTTTT
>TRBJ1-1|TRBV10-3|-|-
CAISGLKVGTPMNTEAFF
TGTGCCATCAGTGGGCTTAAGGTCGGGACACCAATGAACACTGAAGCTTTCTTT
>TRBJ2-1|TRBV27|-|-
CASSLGRANEQFF
TGTGCCAGTAGCCTGGGGCGCGCCAATGAGCAGTTCTTC
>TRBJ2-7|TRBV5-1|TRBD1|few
CASSLPGQAKYEQYF
TGCGCCAGCAGCTTACCGGGACAGGCAAAATACGAGCAGTACTTC
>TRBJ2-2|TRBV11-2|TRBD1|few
CASSFLSWTGSYTGELFF
TGTGCCAGCAGCTTCCTTTCTTGGACAGGGAGTTACACCGGGGAGCTGTTTTTT
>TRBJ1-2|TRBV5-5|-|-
CASSLGRGRYGYTF
TGTGCCAGCAGCTTGGGCAGGGGCCGATATGGCTACACCTTC
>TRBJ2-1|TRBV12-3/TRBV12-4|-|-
CASSFGGEQGNIEQFF
TGTGCCAGCAGTTTCGGGGGTGAACAGGGTAATATTGAGCAGTTCTTC
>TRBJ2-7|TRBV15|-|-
CATSRVPVLGQYF
TGTGCCACCAGCAGAGTGCCCGTCTTAGGGCAGTACTTC
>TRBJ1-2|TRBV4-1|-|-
CASSQAFLWQGYGYTF
TGCGCCAGCAGCCAAGCGTTCCTGTGGCAGGGGTATGGCTACACCTTC
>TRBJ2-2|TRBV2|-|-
CASGGRGYERGNTGELFF
TGTGCCAGCGGAGGCAGGGGCTACGAACGGGGGAACACCGGGGAGCTGTTTTTT
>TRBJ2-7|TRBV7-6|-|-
CASGLFYGQYF
TGTGCCAGCGGGTTATTCTATGGGCAGTACTTC
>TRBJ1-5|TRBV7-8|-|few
CASSSPGWVSNQPQHF
TGTGCCAGCAGCTCTCCGGGTTGGGTGAGCAATCAGCCCCAGCATTTT
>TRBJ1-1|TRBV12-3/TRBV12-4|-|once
CASSLFRIDAEAFF
TGTGCCAGCAGTTTATTCCGAATCGACGCTGAAGCTTTCTTT
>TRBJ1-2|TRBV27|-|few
CASSLGAGMRYTF
TGTGCCAGCAGTTTAGGTGCAGGGATGCGCTACACCTTC
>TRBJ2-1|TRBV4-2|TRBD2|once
CASSQAGGEAYNEQFF
TGTGCCAGCAGCCAAGCGGGGGGTGAGGCCTACAATGAGCAGTTCTTC
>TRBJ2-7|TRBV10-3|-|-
CASDQGQPYEQYF
TGTGCCTCCGACCAAGGGCAGCCCTACGAGCAGTACTTC
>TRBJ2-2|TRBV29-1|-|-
CSVEWWQGTGELFF
TGCAGCGTTGAATGGTGGCAGGGGACCGGGGAGCTGTTTTTT
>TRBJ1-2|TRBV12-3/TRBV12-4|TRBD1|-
CASRRQGRGYYGYTF
TGTGCCAGCAGGCGACAGGGCCGGGGGTACTATGGCTACACCTTC
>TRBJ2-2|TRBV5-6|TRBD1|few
CASSTTGVVNTGELFF
TGTGCCAGCAGTACCACAGGGGTGGTGAACACCGGGGAGCTGTTTTTT
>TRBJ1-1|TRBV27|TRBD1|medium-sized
CASSPQGTGTTEAFF
TGTGCCAGCAGTCCACAGGGGACGGGTACCACTGAAGCTTTCTTT
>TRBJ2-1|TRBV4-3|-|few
CASSQDPRGNGEQFF
TGCGCCAGCAGCCAAGATCCACGGGGAAACGGTGAGCAGTTCTTC
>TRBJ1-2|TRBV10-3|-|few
CAILAEGSPTNYGYTF
TGTGCCATCCTGGCAGAGGGGTCCCCAACTAACTATGGCTACACCTTC
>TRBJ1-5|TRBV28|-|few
CASSLAGPNQPQHF
TGTGCCAGCAGTTTAGCGGGGCCCAATCAGCCCCAGCATTTT
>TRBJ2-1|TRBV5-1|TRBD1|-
CASSLTGTGGNEQFF
TGCGCCAGCAGCTTGACCGGGACAGGGGGCAATGAGCAGTTCTTC
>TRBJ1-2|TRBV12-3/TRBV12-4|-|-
CASSLWTAPYGYTF
TGTGCCAGCAGTTTATGGACAGCCCCGTATGGCTACACCTTC
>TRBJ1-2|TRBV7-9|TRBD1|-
CASSKTGAGYTF
TGTGCCAGCAGCAAGACAGGGGCGGGCTACACCTTC